These T cell receptor beta chains were read from a single sample in a study of CD8+CD57+ T cells in acquired aplastic anemia. TCRdb redid the calling of the reads with MiXCR, one entry per CDR3 protein. The table has more than 150,000 distinct CDR3 sequences, over 60% seen once. Source material: sorted CD4+, CD8+, or CD8+CD57+ T cells (not recorded which) from PBMCs. The receptors originated from a human donor with severe aplastic anemia or a healthy control (not recorded which). Each CDR3 is given with its conserved first and last residue. The D gene is left open where the match is weak. A row's size may be missing; if present it is once, few, many or a size class.

CDR3aa: CASSSGLAGNNEQFF
CDR3nt: TGTGCCAGCAGCTCCGGACTAGCGGGCAACAATGAGCAGTTCTTC
j_gene: TRBJ2-1
v_gene: TRBV7-3
d_gene: TRBD2
abundance: NA

CDR3aa: CATSDPGTTRNEQFF
CDR3nt: TGTGCCACCAGTGATCCCGGGACCACCAGAAATGAGCAGTTCTTC
j_gene: TRBJ2-1
v_gene: TRBV24-1
d_gene: NA
abundance: NA

CDR3aa: CSAISGRVNQPQHF
CDR3nt: TGCAGTGCTATTTCGGGGCGGGTCAATCAGCCCCAGCATTTT
j_gene: TRBJ1-5
v_gene: TRBV20-1
d_gene: NA
abundance: NA

CDR3aa: CASRGTPTGELFF
CDR3nt: TGCGCCAGCAGGGGGACCCCGACCGGGGAGCTGTTTTTT
j_gene: TRBJ2-2
v_gene: TRBV10-1
d_gene: NA
abundance: NA

CDR3aa: CASSATGNTEAFF
CDR3nt: TGCGCCAGCAGCGCAACAGGGAACACTGAAGCTTTCTTT
j_gene: TRBJ1-1
v_gene: TRBV5-1
d_gene: NA
abundance: many

CDR3aa: CASSVYSGTGFYEQYF
CDR3nt: TGTGCCAGCAGTGTTTACTCCGGGACAGGGTTCTACGAGCAGTACTTC
j_gene: TRBJ2-7
v_gene: TRBV25-1
d_gene: TRBD1
abundance: NA

CDR3aa: CASSFGGGRSYEQYF
CDR3nt: TGTGCCAGCAGTTTTGGAGGGGGCCGCTCCTACGAGCAGTACTTC
j_gene: TRBJ2-7
v_gene: TRBV12-3/TRBV12-4
d_gene: NA
abundance: many

CDR3aa: CASSQLTGENTEAFF
CDR3nt: TGCGCCAGCAGCCAGCTTACAGGGGAGAACACTGAAGCTTTCTTT
j_gene: TRBJ1-1
v_gene: TRBV4-1
d_gene: TRBD1
abundance: few

CDR3aa: CAISDSGNEQFF
CDR3nt: TGTGCCATCAGTGATTCGGGGAATGAGCAGTTCTTC
j_gene: TRBJ2-1
v_gene: TRBV10-3
d_gene: NA
abundance: few

CDR3aa: CASSPTGETIYEQYF
CDR3nt: TGTGCCAGCAGCCCGACAGGAGAAACAATATACGAGCAGTACTTC
j_gene: TRBJ2-7
v_gene: TRBV7-9
d_gene: NA
abundance: NA

CDR3aa: CSASGLAGNEQFF
CDR3nt: TGCAGCGCCTCGGGACTAGCGGGCAATGAGCAGTTCTTC
j_gene: TRBJ2-1
v_gene: TRBV29-1
d_gene: TRBD2
abundance: NA

CDR3aa: CASTRAGSPQHF
CDR3nt: TGTGCCAGCACCCGGGCTGGTTCGCCCCAGCATTTT
j_gene: TRBJ1-5
v_gene: TRBV7-2
d_gene: NA
abundance: NA

CDR3aa: CASSATGGGKQPQHF
CDR3nt: TGTGCCAGTAGTGCGACAGGGGGAGGAAAGCAGCCCCAGCATTTT
j_gene: TRBJ1-5
v_gene: TRBV19
d_gene: TRBD1
abundance: NA

CDR3aa: CASSQGFNQPQHF
CDR3nt: TGTGCCAGCAGTCAGGGTTTCAATCAGCCCCAGCATTTT
j_gene: TRBJ1-5
v_gene: TRBV12-3/TRBV12-4
d_gene: NA
abundance: NA

CDR3aa: CASTNERGAQGNSPLHF
CDR3nt: TGTGCCAGCACCAATGAACGAGGGGCGCAGGGTAATTCACCCCTCCACTTT
j_gene: TRBJ1-6
v_gene: TRBV5-5
d_gene: NA
abundance: few

CDR3aa: CATTDRVSGNTIYF
CDR3nt: TGTGCCACCACCGACAGGGTTTCTGGAAACACCATATATTTT
j_gene: TRBJ1-3
v_gene: TRBV15
d_gene: TRBD1
abundance: NA

CDR3aa: CASSVTSDSYEQYF
CDR3nt: TGTGCCAGCAGCGTGACCAGCGATAGCTACGAGCAGTACTTC
j_gene: TRBJ2-7
v_gene: TRBV9
d_gene: NA
abundance: NA

CDR3aa: CASNQRDPVTDTQYF
CDR3nt: TGCGCCAGCAACCAGAGGGATCCAGTCACAGATACGCAGTATTTT
j_gene: TRBJ2-3
v_gene: TRBV5-1
d_gene: NA
abundance: NA

CDR3aa: CAISVGRGVSTDTQYF
CDR3nt: TGTGCCATCAGTGTGGGCCGGGGCGTTAGCACAGATACGCAGTATTTT
j_gene: TRBJ2-3
v_gene: TRBV10-3
d_gene: NA
abundance: NA

CDR3aa: CASSLGRNNSPLHF
CDR3nt: TGTGCCAGCAGTTTGGGGAGAAATAATTCACCCCTCCACTTT
j_gene: TRBJ1-6
v_gene: TRBV27
d_gene: NA
abundance: NA

CDR3aa: CASSPRGGMSTEAFF
CDR3nt: TGTGCCAGCAGCCCCCGAGGGGGGATGTCAACTGAAGCTTTCTTT
j_gene: TRBJ1-1
v_gene: TRBV7-9
d_gene: NA
abundance: NA

CDR3aa: CASSTNSGANVLTF
CDR3nt: TGTGCCAGCAGCACAAACTCTGGGGCCAACGTCCTGACTTTC
j_gene: TRBJ2-6
v_gene: TRBV9
d_gene: NA
abundance: NA

CDR3aa: CSVEGTATGELFF
CDR3nt: TGCAGCGTTGAGGGGACAGCCACCGGGGAGCTGTTTTTT
j_gene: TRBJ2-2
v_gene: TRBV29-1
d_gene: TRBD1
abundance: NA

CDR3aa: CASSMGTGMGGQPQHF
CDR3nt: TGTGCCAGTAGTATGGGGACAGGGATGGGTGGGCAGCCCCAGCATTTT
j_gene: TRBJ1-5
v_gene: TRBV19
d_gene: TRBD1
abundance: NA

CDR3aa: CASSGGTGGYTF
CDR3nt: TGCGCCAGCAGCGGCGGGACAGGGGGCTACACCTTC
j_gene: TRBJ1-2
v_gene: TRBV5-1
d_gene: TRBD1
abundance: NA

CDR3aa: CASSLGLAGGRETQYF
CDR3nt: TGTGCCAGCAGCTTAGGGCTAGCGGGAGGTCGGGAGACCCAGTACTTC
j_gene: TRBJ2-5
v_gene: TRBV7-2
d_gene: TRBD2
abundance: NA

CDR3aa: CASSIEAGGKYGYTF
CDR3nt: TGTGCCAGTAGTATAGAGGCAGGTGGCAAATATGGCTACACCTTC
j_gene: TRBJ1-2
v_gene: TRBV19
d_gene: NA
abundance: NA

CDR3aa: CASSPAFSADEQFF
CDR3nt: TGCGCCAGCAGCCCCGCTTTTAGTGCCGATGAGCAGTTCTTC
j_gene: TRBJ2-1
v_gene: TRBV4-3
d_gene: NA
abundance: NA

CDR3aa: CAISELGGTAYEQYF
CDR3nt: TGTGCCATCAGTGAGTTAGGAGGGACAGCCTACGAGCAGTACTTC
j_gene: TRBJ2-7
v_gene: TRBV10-3
d_gene: NA
abundance: few

CDR3aa: CASRDFRTDTQYF
CDR3nt: TGTGCCAGCAGGGACTTTCGCACAGATACGCAGTATTTT
j_gene: TRBJ2-3
v_gene: TRBV6-1
d_gene: NA
abundance: NA

CDR3aa: CASSVVGGVDEQYF
CDR3nt: TGTGCCAGCAGCGTAGTTGGGGGGGTGGATGAGCAGTATTTT
j_gene: TRBJ2-3
v_gene: TRBV9
d_gene: TRBD2
abundance: NA

CDR3aa: CAIRTRNTEAFF
CDR3nt: TGTGCCATCCGGACAAGGAACACTGAAGCTTTCTTT
j_gene: TRBJ1-1
v_gene: TRBV10-3
d_gene: NA
abundance: once

CDR3aa: CAISDSVSYEQYF
CDR3nt: TGTGCCATCAGTGATTCAGTTTCCTACGAGCAGTACTTC
j_gene: TRBJ2-7
v_gene: TRBV10-3
d_gene: NA
abundance: NA

CDR3aa: CASISNEQFF
CDR3nt: TGTGCCAGCATTAGTAATGAGCAGTTCTTC
j_gene: TRBJ2-1
v_gene: TRBV5-5
d_gene: NA
abundance: many

CDR3aa: CASSTGEGYEQYF
CDR3nt: TGCGCCAGCAGCACAGGGGAAGGTTACGAGCAGTACTTC
j_gene: TRBJ2-7
v_gene: TRBV7-9
d_gene: TRBD1
abundance: few

CDR3aa: CSARVRAQYTGELFF
CDR3nt: TGCAGTGCTAGAGTCCGCGCACAGTACACCGGGGAGCTATTTTTT
j_gene: TRBJ2-2
v_gene: TRBV20-1
d_gene: NA
abundance: NA

CDR3aa: CASSLGTGTRNQPQHF
CDR3nt: TGTGCCAGCAGTTTAGGGACAGGGACGCGCAATCAGCCCCAGCATTTT
j_gene: TRBJ1-5
v_gene: TRBV12-3/TRBV12-4
d_gene: TRBD1
abundance: NA

CDR3aa: CASSPASGFGNEQFF
CDR3nt: TGTGCCAGCAGCCCGGCTAGCGGGTTTGGGAATGAGCAGTTCTTC
j_gene: TRBJ2-1
v_gene: TRBV7-2
d_gene: TRBD2
abundance: NA

CDR3aa: CASSYQQHRDQPQHF
CDR3nt: TGTGCCAGCAGTTACCAACAGCACCGGGATCAGCCCCAGCATTTT
j_gene: TRBJ1-5
v_gene: TRBV6-6
d_gene: NA
abundance: many

CDR3aa: CATPGDGSSYEQYF
CDR3nt: TGTGCCACTCCAGGGGACGGTAGCTCCTACGAGCAGTACTTC
j_gene: TRBJ2-7
v_gene: TRBV2
d_gene: NA
abundance: NA

CDR3aa: CSATEGGYEQYF
CDR3nt: TGCAGCGCGACCGAAGGAGGCTACGAGCAGTACTTC
j_gene: TRBJ2-7
v_gene: TRBV29-1
d_gene: NA
abundance: NA

CDR3aa: CAIRTGTDNYEQYF
CDR3nt: TGTGCCATCAGAACCGGGACGGACAACTACGAGCAGTACTTC
j_gene: TRBJ2-7
v_gene: TRBV10-3
d_gene: NA
abundance: few

CDR3aa: CASSARGVNIQYF
CDR3nt: TGTGCCAGTAGTGCACGGGGGGTGAACATTCAGTACTTC
j_gene: TRBJ2-4
v_gene: TRBV19
d_gene: TRBD2
abundance: NA

CDR3aa: CASSLMGGGNTIYF
CDR3nt: TGTGCCAGCAGCTTAATGGGTGGTGGAAACACCATATATTTT
j_gene: TRBJ1-3
v_gene: TRBV7-2
d_gene: NA
abundance: few

CDR3aa: CASSPPGLAGAVETQYF
CDR3nt: TGTGCCAGCAGCCCGCCGGGACTAGCGGGGGCTGTTGAGACCCAGTACTTC
j_gene: TRBJ2-5
v_gene: TRBV7-9
d_gene: TRBD2
abundance: NA

CDR3aa: CASSRLVHNEQFF
CDR3nt: TGCGCCAGCAGCCGCCTTGTCCACAATGAGCAGTTCTTC
j_gene: TRBJ2-1
v_gene: TRBV7-3
d_gene: NA
abundance: NA

CDR3aa: CAIVSGINTEAFF
CDR3nt: TGTGCCATCGTGTCTGGGATTAACACTGAAGCTTTCTTT
j_gene: TRBJ1-1
v_gene: TRBV10-3
d_gene: NA
abundance: NA

CDR3aa: CASSPAGGIRTGELFF
CDR3nt: TGTGCCAGCAGCCCAGCGGGGGGGATACGCACCGGGGAGCTGTTTTTT
j_gene: TRBJ2-2
v_gene: TRBV11-2
d_gene: TRBD2
abundance: many